This T cell receptor beta chain was sequenced in a study of control samples from healthy donors and cancer patients. There are 12 residues in the CDR3. Deletions cut 8 bases from V and 1 base from J, with 8 bases between. CDR1 is MNHEY, CDR2 SVGAGI, per germline. Measured with immunoSEQ multiplex PCR; TCRdb has only the in-frame clones, and not every one. Found here are under 15,000 clones, roughly 90% of them singletons; the top ten hold around 3%. This chain uses TRBV6-5 with TRBJ1-1; no definite D call. The receptor's source is a male donor with melanoma. Sequencing was done on a sample of formalin-fixed, paraffin-embedded tissue. The DNA for the CDR3 is TGTGCCAGCCGTTGGGGGAACACTGAAGCTTTCTTT. This gives the protein CASRWGNTEAFF.